Following are 13 T cell receptor beta chains from one sample sequenced in a study of early T cells in non-severe SARS-CoV-2 infection. TCRdb ran MiXCR on the 5' RACE reads and lists one entry per CDR3 protein. The sample lists 60,000 to 70,000 distinct CDR3 sequences; 4.5% to 7.5% were seen once. The source material was whole blood, sampled at baseline. These TCRs come from an adult who was a healthcare worker with PCR-confirmed SARS-CoV-2 infection or an uninfected control (not recorded which).

This clonotype was recorded at least ten times. V usage is TRBV5-5 and J usage is TRBJ1-1; the D is unclear. The V end was cut by 2 bases, the J end by 4 bases, with 12 bases between. The CDR3 is made up of 14 amino acids. CDR1 is SGHKS and CDR2 is YYEKEE in the germline V gene (reference sequence). The CDR3 sequence: CASSFQQVSTEAFF. The CDR3 DNA is TGTGCCAGCAGCTTCCAGCAGGTCAGCACTGAAGCTTTCTTT.

Only a few counts were recorded for this clonotype. The chain carries TRBV2 and TRBJ2-3; D is ambiguous. Germline CDR1 SNHLY, CDR2 FYNNEI. The CDR3 contains 15 residues. V was cut by 5 bases and J by 0 bases, with 12 bases left in between. CDR3 sequence: CASSRTPSSTDTQYF. The CDR3 nucleotides read TGTGCCAGCAGTAGAACACCTTCTAGCACAGATACGCAGTATTTT.

This clonotype was observed a handful of times. The chain uses TRBV27 and TRBJ2-2, with D hard to call. The V end lost 7 bases, the J end lost 0 bases, and 6 bases lay between the germline ends. This CDR3 region has 13 residues. The germline gives CDR1 MNHEY, CDR2 SMNVEV (reference sequence). CDR3 protein: CASTRPNTGELFF. CDR3 in DNA: TGTGCCAGCACCCGGCCGAACACCGGGGAGCTGTTTTTT.

This clonotype was seen once. The chain carries TRBV3-1 and TRBJ2-7; possible D gene TRBD2, 5 bases. The CDR3 spans 14 residues. The V gene lost 2 bases and the J gene lost 2 bases, with 10 bases spanning the gap. Germline-derived CDR1 and CDR2 are LGHDT and YNNKEL (reference sequence). The DNA of the CDR3 is TGTGCCAGCAGCCAATCGGACTTCCCCTACGAGCAGTACTTC. It yields the protein CASSQSDFPYEQYF.

This chain links TRBV18 with TRBJ2-1, with TRBD2 identical over 8 bases. Unmatched junction bases numbered 7, after V lost 4 bases and J lost 8 bases. Germline V gene sequence: CDR1 KGHSH, CDR2 LQKENI. The CDR3 runs to 14 residues. CDR3 protein: CASSLPGTRHEQFF. The CDR3 bases are TGTGCCAGCTCACTGCCGGGGACTAGGCATGAGCAGTTCTTC.

V usage is TRBV6-5 and J usage is TRBJ1-6; 11 bases line up with TRBD1. The J segment lost 6 bases and the V segment lost 0 bases, leaving 4 bases of the junction unmatched. In germline, CDR1 is MNHEY, CDR2 SVGAGI. The CDR3 length is 17 residues. CDR3 sequence reads: CASSYSVGTGGNSPLHF. The CDR3 nucleotides read TGTGCCAGCAGTTACTCCGTAGGGACAGGGGGTAATTCACCCCTCCACTTT.

This clonotype was recorded at least ten times. The J gene is TRBJ1-1, the V gene TRBV9; no firm D call. Germline assignment: CDR1 SGDLS and CDR2 YYNGEE. This CDR3 has 15 residues. V was clipped by 0 bases and J by 8 bases, with 17 bases between them. The chain's CDR3 is CASSVGDRQAVEAFF. Written as DNA, the CDR3 is TGTGCCAGCAGCGTAGGAGATAGGCAGGCCGTGGAAGCTTTCTTT.

This clonotype was found many times. The V call is TRBV27, the J call TRBJ1-2; no firm D call. The germline CDR1 and CDR2 sequences are MNHEY and SMNVEV (reference sequence). The germline V and J ends were trimmed by 6 bases and 4 bases, with 12 bases remaining between them. The CDR3 is made up of 13 amino acids. The CDR3 protein is CASSGGQIYGYTF. CDR3 bases: TGTGCCAGCAGCGGTGGCCAAATCTATGGCTACACCTTC.

This clonotype was counted a few times. V usage is TRBV28 and J usage is TRBJ1-1; TRBD1 agrees at 7 bases. V lost 3 bases to trimming and J lost 2 bases; unmatched junction nucleotides: 6. This CDR3 contains 15 residues. CDR1 and CDR2 from the germline V gene are MDHEN and SYDVKM. The CDR3 region has the DNA TGTGCCAGCAGTTTCCTCGACAGGGTCAACACTGAAGCTTTCTTT. It specifies CASSFLDRVNTEAFF.

The chain couples TRBV5-1 to TRBJ2-5; D call uncertain. Germline values: CDR1 SGHRS, CDR2 YFSETQ. Trimming removed 0 bases from V and 4 bases from J, with 7 bases in between. The CDR3 is 13 amino acids. The CDR3 spells CASSLERVETQYF. In nucleotides, the CDR3 is TGCGCCAGCAGCTTGGAACGAGTAGAGACCCAGTACTTC.

This clonotype was seen more than once but under ten times. This chain uses TRBV9 with TRBJ1-1; D unresolved. The CDR3 consists of 14 residues. Germline V gene lookup returns CDR1 SGDLS and CDR2 YYNGEE. V was trimmed by 0 bases and J by 5 bases, leaving 11 bases between them. CDR3 residues: CASSVAGGLTEAFF. In DNA form, the CDR3 reads TGTGCCAGCAGCGTAGCGGGCGGGTTGACTGAAGCTTTCTTT. Full variable domain (rest looked up from reference TRBV9 and TRBJ1-1): DSGVTQTPKHLITATGQRVTLRCSPRSGDLSVYWYQQSLDQGLQFLIQYYNGEERAKGNILERFSAQQFPDLHSELNLSSLELGDSALYFCASSVAGGLTEAFFGQGTRLTVV.

This clonotype was picked up many times. The chain uses TRBV27 and TRBJ1-4, with TRBD1 identical over 7 bases. CDR3 size: 17 residues. With V trimmed by 2 bases and J by 8 bases, 14 bases remained unmatched. Germline V gene data show CDR1 as MNHEY and CDR2 as SMNVEV (reference sequence). In nucleotides, the CDR3 is TGTGCCAGCAGTTTAGGGTTTAAGGGGGCGCGTGGGGAAAAACTGTTTTTT. Protein: CASSLGFKGARGEKLFF.

This clonotype was seen repeatedly, ten times or more. This chain links TRBV27 with TRBJ1-1, with D uncertain. V lost 3 bases, J lost 1 base, and 12 bases lay in between. Germline CDR1 is MNHEY and CDR2 is SMNVEV (reference sequence). The CDR3 is made up of 15 amino acids. The CDR3, as DNA: TGTGCCAGCAGTTTGCAGGTCAGCACGAACACTGAAGCTTTCTTT. As protein: CASSLQVSTNTEAFF.